This T cell receptor (beta chain) was sequenced during a study of T cells in Graves' hyperthyroidism and ophthalmopathy. As for the study in general: Pretreatment peripheral blood was obtained at initial diagnosis.

TCR beta CDR3 regions were amplified from RNA transcripts. First-round RT-PCR with HTBI primers amplified the TCR CDR3 region. TCRdb reanalysed the multiplex PCR reads using MiXCR and keeps one entry per CDR3 protein. The table records about 400,000 distinct CDR3 sequences, about 16% of them present only once. Broader study findings: The model predicted ophthalmopathy a median 6.5 months before onset.

Newly diagnosed patients aged 18 to 65 had hyperthyroidism of under 2 months' duration. About this clonotype: As yet, its antigen is unknown.

This TCR was sampled from a woman in her twenties or thirties with Graves' hyperthyroidism. Sequencing was done on a sample of blood.

The CDR3 DNA follows: TGCGCCAGCAAATGTTCCGGGACTAGCGGGAGGGCAGATACGCAGTATTTT. The encoded protein is CASKCSGTSGRADTQYF. The chain uses TRBV10-1 and TRBJ2-3; 16 bases are shared with TRBD2. The germline V gene encodes CDR1 WNHNN and CDR2 SYGVQD (reference sequence). There are 17 residues in the CDR3. Trimming cost V 7 bases and J 4 bases; bases outside gene matches: 8.